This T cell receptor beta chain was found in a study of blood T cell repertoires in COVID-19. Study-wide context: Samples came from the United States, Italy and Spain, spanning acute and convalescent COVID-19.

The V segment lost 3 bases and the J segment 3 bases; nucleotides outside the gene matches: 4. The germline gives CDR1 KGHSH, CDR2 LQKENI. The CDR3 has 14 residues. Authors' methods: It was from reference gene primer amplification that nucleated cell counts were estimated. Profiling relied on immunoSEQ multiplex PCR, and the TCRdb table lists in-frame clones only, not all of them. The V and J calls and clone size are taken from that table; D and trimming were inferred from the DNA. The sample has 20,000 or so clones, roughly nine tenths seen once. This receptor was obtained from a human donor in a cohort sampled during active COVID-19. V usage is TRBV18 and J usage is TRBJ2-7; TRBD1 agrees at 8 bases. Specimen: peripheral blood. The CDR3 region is CASSPDRADYEQYF. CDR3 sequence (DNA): TGTGCCAGCTCACCGGACAGGGCGGACTACGAGCAGTACTTC.